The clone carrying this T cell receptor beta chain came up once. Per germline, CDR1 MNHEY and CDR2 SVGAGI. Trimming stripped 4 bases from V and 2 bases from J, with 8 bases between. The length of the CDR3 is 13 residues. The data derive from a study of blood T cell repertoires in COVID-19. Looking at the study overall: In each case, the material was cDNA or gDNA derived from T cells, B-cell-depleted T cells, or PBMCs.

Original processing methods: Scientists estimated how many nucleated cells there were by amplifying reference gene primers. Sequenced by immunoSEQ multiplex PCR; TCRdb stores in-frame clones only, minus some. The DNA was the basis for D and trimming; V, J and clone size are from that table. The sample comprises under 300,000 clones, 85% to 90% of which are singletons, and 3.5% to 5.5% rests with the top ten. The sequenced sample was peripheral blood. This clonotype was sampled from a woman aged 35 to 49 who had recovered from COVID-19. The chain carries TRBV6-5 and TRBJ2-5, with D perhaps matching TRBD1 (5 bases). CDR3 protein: CASSLQGQETQYF. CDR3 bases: TGTGCCAGCAGTTTGCAGGGACAAGAGACCCAGTACTTC.